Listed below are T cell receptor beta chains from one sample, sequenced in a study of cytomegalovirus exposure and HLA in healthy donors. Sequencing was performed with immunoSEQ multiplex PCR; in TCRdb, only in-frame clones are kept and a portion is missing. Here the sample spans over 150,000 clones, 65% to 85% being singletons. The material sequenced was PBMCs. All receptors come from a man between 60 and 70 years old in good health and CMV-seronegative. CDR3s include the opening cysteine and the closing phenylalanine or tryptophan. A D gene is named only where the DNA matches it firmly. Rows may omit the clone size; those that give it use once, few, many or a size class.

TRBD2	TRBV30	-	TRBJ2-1	CAWSRTSGRMDEQFF	TGTGCCTGGAGCCGGACTAGCGGGAGAATGGATGAGCAGTTCTTC
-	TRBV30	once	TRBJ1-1	CAWSSGEGRVGTEAFF	TGTGCCTGGAGTTCGGGGGAGGGCAGGGTGGGAACTGAAGCTTTCTTT
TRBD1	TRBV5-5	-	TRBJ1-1	CASNRQGTTEAFF	TGTGCCAGCAACCGACAGGGGACCACTGAAGCTTTCTTT
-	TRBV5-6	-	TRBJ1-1	CASSFQGHNTEAFF	TGTGCCAGCAGCTTTCAGGGACACAACACTGAAGCTTTCTTT
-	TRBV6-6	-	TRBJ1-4	CASGWAEKLFF	TGTGCCAGCGGGTGGGCTGAAAAACTGTTTTTT
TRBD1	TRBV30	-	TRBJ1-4	CAWSVDRATNEKLFF	TGTGCCTGGAGTGTGGACAGGGCAACTAATGAAAAACTGTTTTTT
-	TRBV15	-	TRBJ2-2	CATSRPTALLQGTGELFF	TGTGCCACCAGCAGACCAACCGCGCTATTACAGGGCACCGGGGAGCTGTTTTTT
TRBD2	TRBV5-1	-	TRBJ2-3	CASSSTTSGADTQYF	TGCGCCAGCAGCTCAACGACTAGCGGAGCGGATACGCAGTATTTT
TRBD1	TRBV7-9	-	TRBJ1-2	CSSSLRGQAETGYTF	TGTTCCAGCAGCTTAAGGGGGCAGGCGGAAACTGGCTACACCTTC
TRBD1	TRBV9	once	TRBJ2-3	CASSALWTGGADTQYF	TGTGCCAGCAGCGCGTTGTGGACAGGGGGCGCAGATACGCAGTATTTT
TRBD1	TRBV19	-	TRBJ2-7	CASSTGTGAGEQYF	TGTGCCAGTAGTACCGGGACAGGGGCAGGGGAGCAGTACTTC
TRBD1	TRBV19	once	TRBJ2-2	CASTAGTGGTGELFF	TGTGCCAGTACCGCCGGGACAGGGGGAACCGGGGAGCTGTTTTTT
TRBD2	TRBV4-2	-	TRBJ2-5	CASSQKTSGGAETQYF	TGTGCCAGCAGCCAAAAAACTAGCGGGGGGGCAGAGACCCAGTACTTC
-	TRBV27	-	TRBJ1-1	CASSTPGLGNTEAFF	TGTGCCAGCAGTACCCCCGGGTTGGGGAACACTGAAGCTTTCTTT
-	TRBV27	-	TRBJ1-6	CASSLSPSYNSPLHF	TGTGCCAGCAGCTTAAGTCCTAGCTATAATTCACCCCTCCACTTT
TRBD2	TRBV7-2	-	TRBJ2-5	CASSPSYSGSPETQYF	TGTGCCAGCAGCCCAAGTTATAGCGGGAGTCCAGAGACCCAGTACTTC
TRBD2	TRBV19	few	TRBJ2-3	CASSPGLASDTQYF	TGTGCCAGTAGCCCGGGACTAGCCTCAGATACGCAGTATTTT
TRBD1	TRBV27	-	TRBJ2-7	CASSLHFQGVYEQYF	TGTGCCAGCAGTTTACATTTCCAGGGGGTCTACGAGCAGTACTTC
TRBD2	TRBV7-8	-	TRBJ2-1	CASSLRTSPYNEQFF	TGTGCCAGCAGCTTAAGGACTAGCCCCTACAATGAGCAGTTCTTC
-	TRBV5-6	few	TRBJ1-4	CASSLQGWGNEKLFF	TGTGCCAGCAGCTTACAGGGCTGGGGTAATGAAAAACTGTTTTTT
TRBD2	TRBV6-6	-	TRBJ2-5	CASRTPTSGETQYF	TGTGCCAGCAGGACTCCAACTAGCGGGGAGACCCAGTACTTC
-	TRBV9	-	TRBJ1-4	CASSVFGGSNEKLFF	TGTGCCAGCAGCGTATTCGGGGGGTCTAATGAAAAACTGTTTTTT
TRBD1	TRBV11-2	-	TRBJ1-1	CASSPRQGPNTEAFF	TGTGCCAGCAGCCCTCGACAGGGGCCTAACACTGAAGCTTTCTTT
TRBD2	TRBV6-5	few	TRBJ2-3	CASRPSGERDTQYF	TGTGCCAGCAGGCCAAGCGGGGAGAGGGATACGCAGTATTTT
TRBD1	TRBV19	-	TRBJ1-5	CASSLQGTSNQPQHF	TGTGCCAGTAGTTTACAGGGGACTAGCAATCAGCCCCAGCATTTT
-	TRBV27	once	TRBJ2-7	CASKDYTTIEQYF	TGTGCCAGCAAAGACTATACGACTATCGAGCAGTACTTC
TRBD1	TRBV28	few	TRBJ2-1	CASNTGTGSGEQFF	TGTGCCAGCAACACCGGGACAGGGTCGGGTGAGCAGTTCTTC
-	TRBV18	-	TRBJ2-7	CASSPEAQGEQYF	TGTGCCAGCTCACCAGAAGCCCAGGGCGAGCAGTACTTC
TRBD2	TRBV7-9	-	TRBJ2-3	CSSSLMGLAGTDTQYF	TGTTCCAGCAGCCTTATGGGACTAGCCGGCACAGATACGCAGTATTTT
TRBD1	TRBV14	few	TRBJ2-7	CASSPFVGQSYEQYF	TGTGCCAGCAGCCCGTTTGTGGGACAGTCCTACGAGCAGTACTTC
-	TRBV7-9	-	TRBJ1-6	CSSSFPAGSPLHF	TGTTCCAGCAGCTTCCCGGCGGGTTCACCCCTCCACTTT
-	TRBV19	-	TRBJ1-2	CASSLRQGNYGYTF	TGTGCCAGTAGTTTAAGGCAGGGGAACTATGGCTACACCTTC
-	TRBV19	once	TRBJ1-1	CASCGLGTEAFF	TGTGCCAGTTGCGGATTGGGTACTGAAGCTTTCTTT
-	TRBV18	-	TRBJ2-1	CASSHQAYYNEQFF	TGTGCCAGCTCACACCAGGCCTACTACAATGAGCAGTTCTTC